The 4 T cell receptor beta chains given below trace back to one sample, sequenced in a study of chemoradiotherapy in HPV16-positive cancers. Sequencing used immunoSEQ multiplex PCR; TCRdb keeps in-frame clones, though not all of them. The sample records about 7,800 clones, around 76% being singletons. Sampling was conducted from a patient who underwent chemoradiotherapy. The receptors were sampled from a human donor with HPV-associated anogenital cancer.

The count of this clone is one. The chain uses TRBV19 and TRBJ2-2; 8 bases line up with TRBD1. CDR3 length: 14 residues. Germline V gives CDR1 LNHDA, CDR2 SQIVND (reference sequence). V shed 6 bases and J 6 bases; nucleotides not matched to a gene: 6. CDR3 sequence (DNA): TGTGCCAGTAGCCTCAGGGGGCAGGCCGGGGAGCTGTTTTTT. Translation: CASSLRGQAGELFF.

This chain links TRBV7-9 with TRBJ2-6, with 11 positions matching TRBD1. The CDR3 consists of 18 residues. V trimming: 0 bases; J trimming: 2 bases; junction bases outside the gene matches: 3. Germline-derived CDR1 and CDR2 are SEHNR and FQNEAQ (reference sequence). CDR3 residues: CASSLAPGQGAGANVLTF. As DNA, the CDR3 is TGTGCCAGCAGCTTAGCGCCGGGACAGGGGGCTGGGGCCAACGTCCTGACTTTC.

About this clone itself: The junction departs from germline at one end; a sequencing error may be responsible. V and J are TRBV7-9 and TRBJ2-7; 7 positions match TRBD1. Germline V gene sequence: CDR1 SEHNR, CDR2 FQNEAQ (reference sequence). This CDR3 region has 12 residues. CDR3: CASSPTGTERYF. Written as DNA, the CDR3 is TGTGCCAGCAGCCCAACCGGGACAGAGCGGTACTTC.

The genes are TRBV19 and TRBJ2-2; TRBD2 matches at 9 bases. J was trimmed by 4 bases and V by 5 bases; bases with no gene match: 5. Germline lookup yields CDR1 LNHDA and CDR2 SQIVND (reference sequence). The CDR3 has 15 residues. The CDR3 reads CASSASGGPTGELFF. In nucleotides, the CDR3 is TGTGCCAGTAGTGCAAGCGGGGGGCCCACCGGGGAGCTGTTTTTT.